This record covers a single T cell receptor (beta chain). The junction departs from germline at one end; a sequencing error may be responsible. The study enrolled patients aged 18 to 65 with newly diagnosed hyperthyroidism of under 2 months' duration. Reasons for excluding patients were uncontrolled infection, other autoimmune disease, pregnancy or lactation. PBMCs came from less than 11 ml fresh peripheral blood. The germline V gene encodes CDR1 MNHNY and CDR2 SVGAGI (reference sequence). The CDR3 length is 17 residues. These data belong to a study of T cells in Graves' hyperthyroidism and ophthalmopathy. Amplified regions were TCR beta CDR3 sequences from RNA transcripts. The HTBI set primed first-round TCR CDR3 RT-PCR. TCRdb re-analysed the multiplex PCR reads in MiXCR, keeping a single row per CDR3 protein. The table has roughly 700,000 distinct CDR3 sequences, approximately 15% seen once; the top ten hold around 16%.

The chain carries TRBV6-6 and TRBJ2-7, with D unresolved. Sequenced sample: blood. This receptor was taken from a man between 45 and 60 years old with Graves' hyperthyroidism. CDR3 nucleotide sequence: TGTACCAGCAGTTACTCTTCCACGAAGGGTGTCCGCTACGAGCAGTACTTC. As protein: CTSSYSSTKGVRYEQYF.